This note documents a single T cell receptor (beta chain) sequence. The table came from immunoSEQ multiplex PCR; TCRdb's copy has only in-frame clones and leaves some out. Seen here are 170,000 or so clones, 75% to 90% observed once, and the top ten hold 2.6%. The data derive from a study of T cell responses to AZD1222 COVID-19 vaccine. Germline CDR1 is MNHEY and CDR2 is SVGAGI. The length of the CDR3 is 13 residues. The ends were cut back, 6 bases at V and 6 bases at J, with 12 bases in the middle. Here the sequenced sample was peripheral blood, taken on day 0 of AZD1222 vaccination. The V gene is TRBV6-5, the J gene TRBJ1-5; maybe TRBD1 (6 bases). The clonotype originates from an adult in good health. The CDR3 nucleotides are TGTGCCAGCAGCGAGGAGGGGGGTCAGCCCCAGCATTTT. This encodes CASSEEGGQPQHF.